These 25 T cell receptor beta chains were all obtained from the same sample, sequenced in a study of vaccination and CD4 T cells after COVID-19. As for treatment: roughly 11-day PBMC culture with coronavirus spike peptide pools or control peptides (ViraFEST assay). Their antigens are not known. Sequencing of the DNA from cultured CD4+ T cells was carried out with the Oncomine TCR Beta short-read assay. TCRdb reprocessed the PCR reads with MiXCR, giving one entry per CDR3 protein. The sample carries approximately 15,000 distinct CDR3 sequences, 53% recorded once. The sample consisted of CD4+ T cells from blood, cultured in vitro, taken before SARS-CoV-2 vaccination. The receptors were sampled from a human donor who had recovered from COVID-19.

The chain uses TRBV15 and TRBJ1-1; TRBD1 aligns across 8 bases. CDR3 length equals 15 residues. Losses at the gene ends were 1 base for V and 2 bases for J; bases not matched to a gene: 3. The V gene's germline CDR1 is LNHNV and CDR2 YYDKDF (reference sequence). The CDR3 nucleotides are TGTGCCACCAGCAGAGGGGACAGGACAAACACTGAAGCTTTCTTT. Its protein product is CATSRGDRTNTEAFF.

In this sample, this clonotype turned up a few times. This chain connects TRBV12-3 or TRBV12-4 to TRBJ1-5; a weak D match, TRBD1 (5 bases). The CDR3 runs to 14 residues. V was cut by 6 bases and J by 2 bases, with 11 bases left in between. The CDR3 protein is CASSRGHRNQPQHF. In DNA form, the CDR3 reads TGTGCCAGCAGCCGAGGACATCGCAATCAGCCCCAGCATTTT.

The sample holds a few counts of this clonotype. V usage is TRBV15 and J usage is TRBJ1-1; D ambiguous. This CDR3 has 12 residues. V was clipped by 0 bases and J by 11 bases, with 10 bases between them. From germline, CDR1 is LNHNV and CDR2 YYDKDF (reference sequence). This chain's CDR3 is CATSRDTRGAFF. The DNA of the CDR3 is TGTGCCACCAGCAGAGATACTCGCGGGGCTTTCTTT.

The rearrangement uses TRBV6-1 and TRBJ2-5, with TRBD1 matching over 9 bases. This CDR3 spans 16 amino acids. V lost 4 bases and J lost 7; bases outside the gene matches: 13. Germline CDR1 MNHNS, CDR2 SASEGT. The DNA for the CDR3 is TGTGCCAGCAGTGCGTACCAACCACGGGGACAGGGGACCCAGTACTTC. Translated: CASSAYQPRGQGTQYF.

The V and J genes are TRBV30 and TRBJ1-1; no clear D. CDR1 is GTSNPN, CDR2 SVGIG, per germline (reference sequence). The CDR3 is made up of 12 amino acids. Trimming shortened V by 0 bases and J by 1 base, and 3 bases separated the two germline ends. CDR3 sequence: CAWSVSNTEAFF. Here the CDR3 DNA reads TGTGCCTGGAGTGTGTCGAACACTGAAGCTTTCTTT.

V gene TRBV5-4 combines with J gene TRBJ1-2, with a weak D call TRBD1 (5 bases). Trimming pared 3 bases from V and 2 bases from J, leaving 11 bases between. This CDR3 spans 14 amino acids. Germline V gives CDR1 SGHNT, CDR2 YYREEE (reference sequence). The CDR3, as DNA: TGTGCCAGCAGCTACAAGGGGCAAAACTATGGCTACACCTTC. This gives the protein CASSYKGQNYGYTF.

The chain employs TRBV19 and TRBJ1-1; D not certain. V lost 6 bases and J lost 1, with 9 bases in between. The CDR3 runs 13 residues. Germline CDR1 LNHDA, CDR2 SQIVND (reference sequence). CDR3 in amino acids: CASSHTANTEAFF. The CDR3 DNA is TGTGCCAGTAGCCATACAGCGAACACTGAAGCTTTCTTT.

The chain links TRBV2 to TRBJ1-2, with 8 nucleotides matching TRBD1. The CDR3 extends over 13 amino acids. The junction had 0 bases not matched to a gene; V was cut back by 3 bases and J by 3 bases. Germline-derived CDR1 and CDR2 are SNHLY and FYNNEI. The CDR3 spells CASSEGQDYGYTF. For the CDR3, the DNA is TGTGCCAGCAGTGAGGGACAGGACTATGGCTACACCTTC.

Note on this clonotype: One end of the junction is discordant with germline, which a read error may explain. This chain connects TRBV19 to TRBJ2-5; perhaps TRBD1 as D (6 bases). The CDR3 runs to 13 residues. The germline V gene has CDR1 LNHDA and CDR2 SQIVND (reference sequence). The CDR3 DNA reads TGTGTCAGTAGTACAGGGATTGGGGAGACCCAGTACTTC. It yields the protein CVSSTGIGETQYF.

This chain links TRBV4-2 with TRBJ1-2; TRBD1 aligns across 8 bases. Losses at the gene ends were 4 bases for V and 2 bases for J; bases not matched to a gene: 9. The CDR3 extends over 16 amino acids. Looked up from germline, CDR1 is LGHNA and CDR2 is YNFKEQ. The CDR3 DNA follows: TGTGCCAGCAGCCTAGGGACAGGAGATAACAACTATGGCTACACCTTC. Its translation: CASSLGTGDNNYGYTF.

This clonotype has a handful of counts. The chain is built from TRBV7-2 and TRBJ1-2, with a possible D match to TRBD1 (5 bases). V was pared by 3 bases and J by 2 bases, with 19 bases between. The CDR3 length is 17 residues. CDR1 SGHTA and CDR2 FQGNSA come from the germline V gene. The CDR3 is CASSLAGRGPGNYGYTF. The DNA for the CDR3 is TGTGCCAGCAGCTTGGCGGGGAGGGGTCCAGGGAACTATGGCTACACCTTC.

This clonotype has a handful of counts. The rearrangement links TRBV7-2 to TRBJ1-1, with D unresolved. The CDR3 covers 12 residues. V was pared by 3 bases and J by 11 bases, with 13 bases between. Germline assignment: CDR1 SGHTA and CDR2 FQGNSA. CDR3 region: CASSLDRREAFF. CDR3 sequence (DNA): TGTGCCAGCAGCTTGGATCGCCGGGAGGCTTTCTTT.

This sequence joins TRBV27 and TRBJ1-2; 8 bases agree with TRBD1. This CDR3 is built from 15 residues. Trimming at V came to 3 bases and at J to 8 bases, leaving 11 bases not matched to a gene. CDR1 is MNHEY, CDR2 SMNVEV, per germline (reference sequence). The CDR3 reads CASSFSGGIGHGYTF. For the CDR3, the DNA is TGTGCCAGCAGTTTTTCAGGGGGCATCGGGCACGGCTACACCTTC.

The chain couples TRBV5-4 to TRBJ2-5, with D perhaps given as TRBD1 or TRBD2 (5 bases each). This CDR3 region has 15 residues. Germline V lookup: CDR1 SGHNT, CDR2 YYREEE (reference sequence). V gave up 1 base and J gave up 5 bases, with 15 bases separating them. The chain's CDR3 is CASSLSGASLETQYF. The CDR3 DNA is TGTGCCAGCAGCTTGTCCGGGGCAAGTTTGGAGACCCAGTACTTC.

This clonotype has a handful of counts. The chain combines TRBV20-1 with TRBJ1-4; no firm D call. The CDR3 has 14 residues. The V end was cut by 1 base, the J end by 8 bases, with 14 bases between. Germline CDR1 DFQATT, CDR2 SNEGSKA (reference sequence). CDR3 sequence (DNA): TGCAGTGCTAGAGCGCCCGGGATCGCGGAAAAACTGTTTTTT. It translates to CSARAPGIAEKLFF.

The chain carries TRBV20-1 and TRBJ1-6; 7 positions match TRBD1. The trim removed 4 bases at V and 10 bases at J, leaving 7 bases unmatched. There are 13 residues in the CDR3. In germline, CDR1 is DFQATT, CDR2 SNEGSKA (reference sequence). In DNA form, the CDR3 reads TGCAGTGCTAATACAGGGGCCGAGTCACCCCTCCACTTT. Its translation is CSANTGAESPLHF.

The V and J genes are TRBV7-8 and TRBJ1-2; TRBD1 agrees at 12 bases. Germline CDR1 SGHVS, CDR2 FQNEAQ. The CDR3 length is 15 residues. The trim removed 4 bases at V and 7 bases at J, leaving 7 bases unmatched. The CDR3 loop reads CASSSRRDRGLGYTF. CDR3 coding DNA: TGTGCCAGCAGCTCGCGCCGGGACAGGGGGCTTGGCTACACCTTC.

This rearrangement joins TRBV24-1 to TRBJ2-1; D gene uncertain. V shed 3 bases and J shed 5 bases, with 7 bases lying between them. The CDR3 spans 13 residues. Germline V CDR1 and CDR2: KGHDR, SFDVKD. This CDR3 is CATSDPPHNEQFF. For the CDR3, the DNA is TGTGCCACCAGTGATCCACCCCACAATGAGCAGTTCTTC.

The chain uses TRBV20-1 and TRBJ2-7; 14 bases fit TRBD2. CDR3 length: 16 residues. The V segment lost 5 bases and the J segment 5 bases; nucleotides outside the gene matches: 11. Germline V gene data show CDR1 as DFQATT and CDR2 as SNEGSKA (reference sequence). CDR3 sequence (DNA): TGCAGTGCTTCCGGGACTAGCGGGAGATACGGAAACGAGCAGTACTTC. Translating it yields CSASGTSGRYGNEQYF.

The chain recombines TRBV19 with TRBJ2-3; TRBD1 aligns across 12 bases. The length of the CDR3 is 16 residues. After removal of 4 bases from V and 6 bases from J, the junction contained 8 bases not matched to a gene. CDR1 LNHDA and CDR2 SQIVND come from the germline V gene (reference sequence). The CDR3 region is CASSTPGQGAGDTQYF. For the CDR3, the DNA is TGTGCCAGTAGTACCCCGGGACAGGGGGCCGGGGATACGCAGTATTTT.

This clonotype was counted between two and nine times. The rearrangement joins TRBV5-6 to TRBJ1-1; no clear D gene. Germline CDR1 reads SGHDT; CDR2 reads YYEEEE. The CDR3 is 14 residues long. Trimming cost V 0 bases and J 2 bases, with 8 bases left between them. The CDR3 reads CASSLVGSNTEAFF. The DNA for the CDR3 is TGTGCCAGCAGCTTGGTTGGCAGCAACACTGAAGCTTTCTTT. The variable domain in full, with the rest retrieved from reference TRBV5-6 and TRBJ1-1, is DAGVTQSPTHLIKTRGQQVTLRCSPKSGHDTVSWYQQALGQGPQFIFQYYEEEERQRGNFPDRFSGHQFPNYSSELNVNALLLGDSALYLCASSLVGSNTEAFFGQGTRLTVV.

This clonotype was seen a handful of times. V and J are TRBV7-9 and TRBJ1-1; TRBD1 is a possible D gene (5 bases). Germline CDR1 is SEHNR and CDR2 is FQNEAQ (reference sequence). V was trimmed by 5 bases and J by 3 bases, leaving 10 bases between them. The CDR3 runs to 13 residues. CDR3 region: CASSLGAYTEAFF. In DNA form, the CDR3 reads TGTGCCAGCAGCCTAGGGGCGTACACTGAAGCTTTCTTT. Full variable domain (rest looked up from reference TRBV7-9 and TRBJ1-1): DTGVSQNPRHKITKRGQNVTFRCDPISEHNRLYWYRQTLGQGPEFLTYFQNEAQLEKSRLLSDRFSAERPKGSFSTLEIQRTEQGDSAMYLCASSLGAYTEAFFGQGTRLTVV.

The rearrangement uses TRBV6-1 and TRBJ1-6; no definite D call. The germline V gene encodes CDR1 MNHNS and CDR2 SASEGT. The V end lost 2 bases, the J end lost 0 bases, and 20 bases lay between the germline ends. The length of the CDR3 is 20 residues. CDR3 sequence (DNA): TGTGCCAGCAGTGAAACGGGGTGGACTGCTTCGAGCTCCTATAATTCACCCCTCCACTTT. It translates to CASSETGWTASSSYNSPLHF.

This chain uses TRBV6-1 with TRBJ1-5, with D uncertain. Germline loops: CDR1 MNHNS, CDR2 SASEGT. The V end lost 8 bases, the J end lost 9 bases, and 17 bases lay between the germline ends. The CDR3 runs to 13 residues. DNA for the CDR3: TGTGCCAGCCTCATGTCGCCCCCGGGGCCCCAGCATTTT. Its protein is CASLMSPPGPQHF.

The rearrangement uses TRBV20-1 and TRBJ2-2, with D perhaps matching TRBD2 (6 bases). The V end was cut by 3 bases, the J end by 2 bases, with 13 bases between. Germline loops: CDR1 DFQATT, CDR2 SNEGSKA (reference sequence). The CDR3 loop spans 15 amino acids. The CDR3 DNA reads TGCAGTGCTAGGTTGCTAGCGAAAAACACCGGGGAGCTGTTTTTT. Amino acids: CSARLLAKNTGELFF.